This T cell receptor (beta chain) was profiled in a study of pediatric ulcerative colitis. Study as a whole: Most patients had pancolitis, and two had left-sided colitis.

Study conclusions and caveats: Rectal pinch biopsies may have included blood-derived T cells, especially in patients with overt colitis.

A word on this clone: Its antigen is not known.

Rectal tissue came from one to two pinch biopsies taken at colonoscopy. From germline, CDR1 is KGHSH and CDR2 LQKENI. The CDR3 is made up of 13 amino acids. V lost 2 bases and J 5 bases, leaving 9 bases between the germline ends. TCRdb keeps only in-frame clones here, not all; method: immunoSEQ multiplex PCR. Among about 34,000 clones listed, 60% to 85% were seen once. This chain connects TRBV18 to TRBJ2-5; possible D gene TRBD1, 5 bases. The sample consisted of gut tissue. This TCR was sampled from a boy aged 5-17 years with severe ulcerative colitis. DNA for the CDR3: TGTGCCAGCTCACCAGACAGAGGCGAGACCCAGTACTTC. It specifies CASSPDRGETQYF.